Listed below are T cell receptor beta chains from one sample, sequenced in a study of tumor-infiltrating lymphocytes in glioblastoma multiforme. TCRdb itself ran the multiplex PCR reads through MiXCR, one entry per CDR3 protein. The repertoire consists of approximately 20,000 distinct CDR3 sequences, with 55% to 75% occurring once and the leading ten covering about 20%. The sequenced sample was peripheral blood. All receptors derive from a male donor with glioblastoma. The CDR3 runs from the conserved cysteine through the conserved F or W. D genes are given only for firm matches. Clone size appears in some rows only: once, few, many, or a class for an expanded clone.

>TRBJ2-7|-|TRBV6-2/TRBV6-3|-
TGTGCCAGCAGTTACAGGGTGGACTACGAGCAGTACTTC
CASSYRVDYEQYF
>TRBJ1-6|-|TRBV28|-
TGTGTCAGCAGATCAGGATCCTCACCCCTCCACTTT
CVSRSGSSPLHF
>TRBJ1-1|-|TRBV4-1|-
TGCGCCAGCAGCCAAGGCCGGACAGACACTGAAGCTTTCTTT
CASSQGRTDTEAFF
>TRBJ2-3|-|TRBV11-2|-
TGTGCCAGCAGTTATAGGGATCGGGCACAGTGTGGAGATTTT
CASSYRDRAQCGDF
>TRBJ2-1|many|TRBV11-3|-
TGTGCCAGCAGCCCCCGGAACACCTACAATGAGCAGTTCTTC
CASSPRNTYNEQFF
>TRBJ1-1|-|TRBV11-2|-
TGTGCCAGCAGCTCAGTCGGGGGGCAGTCAACTTTCTTT
CASSSVGGQSTFF
>TRBJ2-7|few|TRBV16|-
TGTGCCAGCACCCAATATCAGGGGTCCTCCTACGAGCAGTACTTC
CASTQYQGSSYEQYF
>TRBJ2-2|-|TRBV29-1|-
TGCGGCGTTGGTCCTAGCCATGATGGGGCCGGGGAGCTGTTTTTT
CGVGPSHDGAGELFF
>TRBJ2-2|many|TRBV5-1|-
TGCGCCAGCAGCTTGAGCGTGAACACCGGGGAGCTGTTTTTT
CASSLSVNTGELFF
>TRBJ2-7|once|TRBV11-2|-
TGTGCCAGCAGCTTGGGGGGGGGCGGGGCCTACTACGAGCAGTACTTC
CASSLGGGGAYYEQYF
>TRBJ2-2|-|TRBV11-2|-
TGTGCCAGCAGCCCAGCCTGGGGGAGGACCTGGGAGCTGTTTTTT
CASSPAWGRTWELFF
>TRBJ2-6|-|TRBV29-1|-
TGCAGCGCCCGAAGGGGGAGCTCTGGGGCCAGCGTCCTGACTTTC
CSARRGSSGASVLTF
>TRBJ2-1|-|TRBV20-1|TRBD2
TGCAGTGCTAGAGATGAGGGTAGCGGGGGGCACAATGAGCAGTTCTTC
CSARDEGSGGHNEQFF
>TRBJ2-1|-|TRBV11-2|-
TGCGCCAGCAGCTTGGGTGGGGGGAATGAGCAGTTCTTC
CASSLGGGNEQFF
>TRBJ2-3|medium-sized|TRBV20-1|TRBD2
TGCAGTGCTAGTCGCCCCGGACTAGCGGGAGGGCCGAGTAGCACAGATACGCAGTATTTT
CSASRPGLAGGPSSTDTQYF
>TRBJ2-7|-|TRBV20-1|-
TGCAGTGTCGAAAGACATGGGGCCTACGAGCAGTACTTC
CSVERHGAYEQYF
>TRBJ2-5|few|TRBV11-2|-
TGTGCCAGCAGCTTAGGCCCGGGCTTGGAGACCCAGTACTTC
CASSLGPGLETQYF
>TRBJ2-4|-|TRBV2|-
TGTGCCAGCAGCCCTGGGACTCTTAGTCCCAAAAACATTCAGTACTTC
CASSPGTLSPKNIQYF
>TRBJ2-5|many|TRBV20-1|-
TGCAGTGCTACCCGACGGCTTCAAGAGACCCAGTACTTC
CSATRRLQETQYF
>TRBJ1-4|-|TRBV4-1|-
TGCGCCAGCAGCCTTTTCCTTATGGACTCCCAAAGTGGAAAACTGTTTTTT
CASSLFLMDSQSGKLFF
>TRBJ1-1|-|TRBV11-3|-
TGTGCCAGCAACGATATCCACGATGAAGCTTTCTTT
CASNDIHDEAFF
>TRBJ2-3|many|TRBV29-1|-
TGCAGCGTTGAACGGGGGCTGGGTACGCAGTATTTT
CSVERGLGTQYF
>TRBJ2-2|-|TRBV5-1|TRBD2
TGCGCCAGCAACTTGGGACTAGCGGGAGTTTCCGGGGAGCTGTTTTTT
CASNLGLAGVSGELFF
>TRBJ2-5|-|TRBV11-2|TRBD2
TGTGCCAGCAGCTTAGGGGGAGGGAGGGTCGGAGAGACCCAGTACTTC
CASSLGGGRVGETQYF
>TRBJ2-7|-|TRBV6-2/TRBV6-3|TRBD2
TGTGCCAGCAGTTCGAAGCGGGACTTCCAAAGTTCCTACGAGCAGCACTTC
CASSSKRDFQSSYEQHF
>TRBJ1-4|-|TRBV5-1|-
TGCGCCAGCAGCTGGAACGGAGAAAAACTGTTTTTT
CASSWNGEKLFF
>TRBJ1-1|-|TRBV11-2|TRBD1
TGTGCCAGCAGCTTTCGGACAGGGGACACTCAAGCTTCCTTT
CASSFRTGDTQASF
>TRBJ2-3|-|TRBV11-2|TRBD2
TGTGCCAGCAGCTTGGATACGCTAGCGGGGGATCCTAGCACAGGTACGCAGTATTTT
CASSLDTLAGDPSTGTQYF
>TRBJ2-1|-|TRBV20-1|TRBD2
TGCACTGCTAGTTTGGGACTAGGGATCAATGAGCAGTTCTTC
CTASLGLGINEQFF
>TRBJ2-7|-|TRBV11-3|TRBD1
TGTGCCAGCAGTCCAGGGACAGGGGTCACCTACGAGCAGTACTTC
CASSPGTGVTYEQYF
>TRBJ2-5|-|TRBV11-2|-
TGTGCCAGCAGCCCCTTAGGTAATAGGGGACAAGAGACCCAGTACTTC
CASSPLGNRGQETQYF
>TRBJ1-5|many|TRBV28|TRBD1
TGTGCCAGCACCGAGACAGGGGGCAGGAATCAGCCCCAGCATTTT
CASTETGGRNQPQHF
>TRBJ2-7|-|TRBV11-3|-
TGTGCCAGCAGCCTATCCATGGGTTACGAGCACTACTTC
CASSLSMGYEHYF
>TRBJ2-1|-|TRBV12-5|-
TGTGCTAGTCAGAGTTTCTACAATGAGCAGTTCTTC
CASQSFYNEQFF
>TRBJ2-7|-|TRBV4-3|-
TGCGCCAGCAGCCAAGACGGGGGACCCCGTAACGAGCAGTACTTC
CASSQDGGPRNEQYF
>TRBJ1-4|many|TRBV29-1|-
TGCAGCGTCCTAAAGGCGGAAAAACTGTTTTTT
CSVLKAEKLFF
>TRBJ1-1|-|TRBV5-5|TRBD1
TGTGTCAGCAGCATAGGACAGGTTGGCGCTTTCTTT
CVSSIGQVGAFF
>TRBJ2-3|-|TRBV29-1|TRBD2
TGCAGCGTTGAAGGCAACGGGGGGACCACAGATGCGCAGTATTTT
CSVEGNGGTTDAQYF
>TRBJ2-1|-|TRBV11-2|TRBD2
TGTGCCAGCAGCGTACCCCTAGCGGGGGGCTGCAATGAGCAGTTCTTC
CASSVPLAGGCNEQFF
>TRBJ1-2|many|TRBV11-1|TRBD1
TGTGCCAGCAGCTCGGACAGGGAGGGCGACTATGGCTACACCTTC
CASSSDREGDYGYTF
>TRBJ2-2|-|TRBV11-2|-
TGTGCCAGCAGCTCGCTGATACAGGACACCGGGGATCAGTTTTTT
CASSSLIQDTGDQFF
>TRBJ2-5|-|TRBV12-3/TRBV12-4|-
TGTGCCAGCAGTTTAAATAGGGGATCTGAGGAGACCCAGTACTTC
CASSLNRGSEETQYF
>TRBJ2-1|many|TRBV7-3|TRBD2
TGTGCCAGCAGCACGGGACTAGCGGGAGCTGAGCAGTTCTTC
CASSTGLAGAEQFF